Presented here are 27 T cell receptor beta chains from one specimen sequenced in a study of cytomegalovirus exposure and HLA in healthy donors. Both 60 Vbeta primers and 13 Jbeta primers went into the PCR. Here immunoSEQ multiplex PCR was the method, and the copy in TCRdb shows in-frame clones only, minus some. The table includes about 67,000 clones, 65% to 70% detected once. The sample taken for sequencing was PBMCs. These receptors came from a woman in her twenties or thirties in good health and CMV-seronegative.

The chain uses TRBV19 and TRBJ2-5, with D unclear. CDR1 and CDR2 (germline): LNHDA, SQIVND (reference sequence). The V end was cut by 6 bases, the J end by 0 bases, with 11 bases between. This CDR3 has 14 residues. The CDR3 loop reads CASSPSSNQETQYF. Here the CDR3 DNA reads TGTGCCAGTAGCCCGTCGAGCAACCAAGAGACCCAGTACTTC.

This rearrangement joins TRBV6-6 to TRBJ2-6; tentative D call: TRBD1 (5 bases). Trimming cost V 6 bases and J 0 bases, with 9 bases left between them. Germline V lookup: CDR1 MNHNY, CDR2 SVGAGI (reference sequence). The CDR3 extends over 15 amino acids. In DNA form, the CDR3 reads TGTGCCAGCAGGGCAGGACACTCTGGGGCCAACGTCCTGACTTTC. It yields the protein CASRAGHSGANVLTF.

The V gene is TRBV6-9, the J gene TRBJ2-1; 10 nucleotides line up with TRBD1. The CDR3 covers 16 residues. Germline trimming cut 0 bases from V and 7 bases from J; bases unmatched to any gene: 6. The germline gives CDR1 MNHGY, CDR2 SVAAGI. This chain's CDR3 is CASSYSPGTGVNEQFF. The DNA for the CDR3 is TGTGCCAGCAGTTATTCGCCCGGGACAGGGGTAAATGAGCAGTTCTTC.

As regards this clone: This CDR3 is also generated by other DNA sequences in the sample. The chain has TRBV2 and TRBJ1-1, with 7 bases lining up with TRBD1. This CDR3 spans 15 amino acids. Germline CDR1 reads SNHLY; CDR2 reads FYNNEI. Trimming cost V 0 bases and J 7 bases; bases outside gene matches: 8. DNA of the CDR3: TGTGCCAGCAGTGAAGCGAGGGGGCCGGGGGTTGAAGCTTTCTTT. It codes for CASSEARGPGVEAFF.

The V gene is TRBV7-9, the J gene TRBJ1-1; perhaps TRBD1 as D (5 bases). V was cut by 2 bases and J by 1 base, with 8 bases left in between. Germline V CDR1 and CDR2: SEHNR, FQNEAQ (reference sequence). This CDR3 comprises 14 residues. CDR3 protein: CASSLFQGNTEAFF. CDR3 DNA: TGTGCCAGCAGCTTATTTCAGGGGAACACTGAAGCTTTCTTT.

CDR3 bases: TGTGCCAGCAGCCCGAGGGACAGGGCATACTCTGGGGCCAACGTCCTGACTTTC. Translation gives CASSPRDRAYSGANVLTF. The rearrangement uses TRBV7-8 and TRBJ2-6; TRBD1 aligns across 9 bases. Germline loops: CDR1 SGHVS, CDR2 FQNEAQ. V lost 5 bases, J lost 0 bases, and 8 bases stayed unmatched. This CDR3 contains 18 residues.

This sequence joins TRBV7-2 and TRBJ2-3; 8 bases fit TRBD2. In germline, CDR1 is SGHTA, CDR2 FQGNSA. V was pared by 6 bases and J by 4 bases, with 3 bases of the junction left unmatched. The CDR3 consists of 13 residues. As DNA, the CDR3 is TGTGCCAGCAGGCCGGGGGGGGCAGATACGCAGTATTTT. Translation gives CASRPGGADTQYF.

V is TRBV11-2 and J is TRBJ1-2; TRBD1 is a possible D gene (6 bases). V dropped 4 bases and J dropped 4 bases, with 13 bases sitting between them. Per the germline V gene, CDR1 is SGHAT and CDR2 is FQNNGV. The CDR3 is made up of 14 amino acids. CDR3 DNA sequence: TGTGCCAGCAGCTCGAACAGGGTAGGCTATGGCTACACCTTC. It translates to CASSSNRVGYGYTF.

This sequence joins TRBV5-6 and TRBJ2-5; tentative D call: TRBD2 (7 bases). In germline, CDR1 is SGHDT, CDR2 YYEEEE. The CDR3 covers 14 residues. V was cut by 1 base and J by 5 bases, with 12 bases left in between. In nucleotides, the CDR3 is TGTGCCAGCAGCTTGAGGGGGGGTGGGGAGACCCAGTACTTC. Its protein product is CASSLRGGGETQYF.

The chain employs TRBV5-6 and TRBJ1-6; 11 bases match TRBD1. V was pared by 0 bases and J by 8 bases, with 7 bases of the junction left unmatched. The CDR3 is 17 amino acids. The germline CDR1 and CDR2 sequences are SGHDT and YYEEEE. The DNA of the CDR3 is TGTGCCAGCAGCTTGGCTCTCTGGACAGGGGGCGATTCACCCCTCCACTTT. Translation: CASSLALWTGGDSPLHF.

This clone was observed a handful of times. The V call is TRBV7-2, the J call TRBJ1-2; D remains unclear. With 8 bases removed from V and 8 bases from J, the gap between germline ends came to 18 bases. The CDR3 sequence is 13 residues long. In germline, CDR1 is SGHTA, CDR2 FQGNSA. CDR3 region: CASEEAALEGYTF. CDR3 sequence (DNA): TGTGCCAGCGAAGAGGCGGCGTTGGAAGGCTACACCTTC.

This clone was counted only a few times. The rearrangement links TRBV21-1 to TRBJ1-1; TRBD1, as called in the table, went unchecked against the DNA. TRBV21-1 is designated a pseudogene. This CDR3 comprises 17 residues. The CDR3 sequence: CASSPWDRVGGNTEAFF. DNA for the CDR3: TGTGCCAGCAGCCCTTGGGACAGGGTAGGGGGGAACACTGAAGCTTTCTTT.

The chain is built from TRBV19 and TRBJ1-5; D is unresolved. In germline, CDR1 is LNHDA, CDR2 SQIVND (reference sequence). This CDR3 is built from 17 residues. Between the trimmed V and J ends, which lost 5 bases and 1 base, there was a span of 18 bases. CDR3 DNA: TGTGCCAGTAGTTCACGTGTGGGTCAGGCAAGCAATCAGCCCCAGCATTTT. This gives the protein CASSSRVGQASNQPQHF.

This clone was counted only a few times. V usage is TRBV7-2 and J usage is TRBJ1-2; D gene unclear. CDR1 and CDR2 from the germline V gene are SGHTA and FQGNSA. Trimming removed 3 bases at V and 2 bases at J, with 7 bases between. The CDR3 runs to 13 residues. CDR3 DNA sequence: TGTGCCAGCAGCTTCACAACCAACTATGGCTACACCTTC. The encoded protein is CASSFTTNYGYTF.

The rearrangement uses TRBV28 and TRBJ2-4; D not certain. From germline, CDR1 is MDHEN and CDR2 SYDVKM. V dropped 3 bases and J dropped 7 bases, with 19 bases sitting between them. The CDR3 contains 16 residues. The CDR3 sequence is CASSFPVVGWLNIQYF. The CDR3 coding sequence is TGTGCCAGCAGTTTCCCGGTCGTGGGCTGGTTGAACATTCAGTACTTC.

CDR3 sequence (DNA): TGTGCCAGCAGCTCCCGGGACAGGGGGACCAGTTCACCCCTCCACTTT. This codes for CASSSRDRGTSSPLHF. This chain connects TRBV7-2 to TRBJ1-6; TRBD1 agrees at 11 bases. This CDR3 comprises 16 residues. Looked up from germline, CDR1 is SGHTA and CDR2 is FQGNSA. The V gene end was trimmed by 4 bases and the J gene end by 9 bases; junction bases not matched to a gene: 8.

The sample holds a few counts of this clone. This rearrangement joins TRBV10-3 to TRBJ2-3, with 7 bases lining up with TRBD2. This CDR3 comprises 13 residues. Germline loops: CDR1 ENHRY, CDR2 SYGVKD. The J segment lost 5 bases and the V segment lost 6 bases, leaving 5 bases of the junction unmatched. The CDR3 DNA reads TGTGCCATCAGGGGAGGGGATCTAGATACGCAGTATTTT. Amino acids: CAIRGGDLDTQYF.

The CDR3 DNA reads as TGTGCCAGCAGCAACTCGGGACAGACCTATGGCTACACCTTC. Its protein product is CASSNSGQTYGYTF. V is TRBV7-2 and J is TRBJ1-2, with 7 bases lining up with TRBD1. Unmatched junction bases numbered 7, after V lost 5 bases and J lost 4 bases. The germline CDR1 and CDR2 sequences are SGHTA and FQGNSA. The CDR3 contains 14 residues.

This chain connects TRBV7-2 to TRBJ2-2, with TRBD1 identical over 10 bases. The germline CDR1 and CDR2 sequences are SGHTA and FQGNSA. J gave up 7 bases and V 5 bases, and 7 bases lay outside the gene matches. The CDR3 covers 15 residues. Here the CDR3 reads CASSPRGTGVGELFF. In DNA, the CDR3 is TGTGCCAGCAGCCCACGCGGGACAGGGGTCGGGGAGCTGTTTTTT.

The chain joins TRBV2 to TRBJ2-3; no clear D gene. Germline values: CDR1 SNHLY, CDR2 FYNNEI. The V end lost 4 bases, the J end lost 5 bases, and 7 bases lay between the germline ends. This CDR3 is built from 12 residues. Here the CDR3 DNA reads TGTGCCAGCAGTGCGACACAAGATACGCAGTATTTT. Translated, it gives CASSATQDTQYF. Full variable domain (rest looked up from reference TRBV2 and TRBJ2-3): EPEVTQTPSHQVTQMGQEVILRCVPISNHLYFYWYRQILGQKVEFLVSFYNNEISEKSEIFDDQFSVERPDGSNFTLKIRSTKLEDSAMYFCASSATQDTQYFGPGTRLTVL.

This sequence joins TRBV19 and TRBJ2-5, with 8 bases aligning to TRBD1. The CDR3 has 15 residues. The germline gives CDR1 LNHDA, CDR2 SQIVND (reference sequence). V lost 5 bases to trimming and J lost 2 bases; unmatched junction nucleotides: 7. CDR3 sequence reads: CASSAYRGKQETQYF. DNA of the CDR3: TGTGCCAGTAGTGCTTACAGGGGGAAGCAAGAGACCCAGTACTTC.

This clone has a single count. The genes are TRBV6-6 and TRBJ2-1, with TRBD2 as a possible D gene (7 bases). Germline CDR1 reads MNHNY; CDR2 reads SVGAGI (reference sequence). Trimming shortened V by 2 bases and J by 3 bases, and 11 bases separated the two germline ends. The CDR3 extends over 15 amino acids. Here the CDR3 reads CASSYDGGRYNEQFF. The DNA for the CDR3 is TGTGCCAGCAGTTACGACGGGGGGCGCTACAATGAGCAGTTCTTC.

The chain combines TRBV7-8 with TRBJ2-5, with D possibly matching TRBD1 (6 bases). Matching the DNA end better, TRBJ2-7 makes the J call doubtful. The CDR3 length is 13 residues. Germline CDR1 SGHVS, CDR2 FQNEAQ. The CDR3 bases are TGTGCTTGCAAGCAGGGGCCGGCATACGAGCAGTACTTC. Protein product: CACKQGPAYEQYF.

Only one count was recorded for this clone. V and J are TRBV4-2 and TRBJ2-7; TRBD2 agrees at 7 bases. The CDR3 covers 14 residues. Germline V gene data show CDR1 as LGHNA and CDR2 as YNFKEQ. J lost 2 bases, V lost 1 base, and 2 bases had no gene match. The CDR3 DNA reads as TGTGCCAGCAGCCAAGCGGGGGGAGCCTACGAGCAGTACTTC. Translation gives CASSQAGGAYEQYF.

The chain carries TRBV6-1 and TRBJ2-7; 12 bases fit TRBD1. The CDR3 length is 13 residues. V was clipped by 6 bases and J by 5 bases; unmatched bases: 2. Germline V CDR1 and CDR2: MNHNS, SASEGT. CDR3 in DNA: TGTGCCAGCAGGGGACAGGGGGCTGACGAGCAGTACTTC. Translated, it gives CASRGQGADEQYF.

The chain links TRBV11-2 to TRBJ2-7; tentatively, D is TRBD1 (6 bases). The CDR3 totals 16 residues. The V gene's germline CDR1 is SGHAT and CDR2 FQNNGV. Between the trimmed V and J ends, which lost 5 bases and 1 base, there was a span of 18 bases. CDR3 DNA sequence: TGTGCCAGCAGCCAGATCTATACAGGGTCGTCCTACGAGCAGTACTTC. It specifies CASSQIYTGSSYEQYF.

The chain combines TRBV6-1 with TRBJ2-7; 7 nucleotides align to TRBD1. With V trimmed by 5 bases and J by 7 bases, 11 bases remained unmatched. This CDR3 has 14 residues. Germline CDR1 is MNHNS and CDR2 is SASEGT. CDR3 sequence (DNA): TGTGCCAGCAGTAGACGACAGGGCGCAGGGGAGCAGTACTTC. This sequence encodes CASSRRQGAGEQYF.